The TCR beta chain described here comes from a study of beta chain features in type 1 diabetes. Study overall: Examination covered 100 million to 140 million sorted cells spanning all samples. Notes on the study in general: The influence of HLA type on TCRB rearrangement stayed undetermined. Relative to healthy donors, patients appeared to have naive, central memory and Treg TCRB repertoires that were more similar.

A word on this clone: As yet, its antigen is unknown.

Expressed TCRB transcripts got sequenced, as all isolated RNA was reverse transcribed. An average of about 3.6 million reads was obtained for naive, central memory and regulatory T cell samples. Data came from immunoSEQ multiplex PCR; TCRdb stores just in-frame clones and leaves some out. The sample has around 450,000 clones, around 10% seen once. There are 14 residues in the CDR3. The germline CDR1 and CDR2 sequences are KGHSH and LQKENI. The V end lost 8 bases, the J end lost 5 bases, and 17 bases lay between the germline ends. This rearrangement joins TRBV18 to TRBJ2-3; no firm D call. This sequence originates from a young woman in good health. The sample comprised naive CD4+ T cells from blood. In DNA form, the CDR3 reads TGTGCCAGCACCCGGGCGCCGAGTGGAGATACGCAGTATTTT. Translated, it gives CASTRAPSGDTQYF. The full variable domain, with the rest looked up from reference TRBV18 and TRBJ2-3, is NAGVMQNPRHLVRRRGQEARLRCSPMKGHSHVYWYRQLPEEGLKFMVYLQKENIIDESGMPKERFSAEFPKEGPSILRIQQVVRGDSAAYFCASTRAPSGDTQYFGPGTRLTVL.